This TCR beta chain was sequenced for a study of blood T cells in healthy people across ages. As for the study in general: Template switching caught about one barcoded beta molecule for each two T cells. Study-wide findings and caveats: The long-lived group displayed more naive CD4+ cells, plus higher diversity, than the aged donors did. Calculation of diversity from one million T cells yielded estimates considered to be underestimates. A roughly linear age-dependent decrease characterized TCR beta diversity per million T cells.

This clonotype turned up a few times. Its antigen is still unknown. A second PCR of roughly 7 to 11 cycles used a sample-barcoded 5' primer and a J-beta primer mix. TCRdb re-derived calls from the 5' RACE reads in MiXCR, one entry per CDR3 protein. The table lists hundreds of thousands of distinct CDR3 sequences, approximately 21% of them singletons. Sample: blood. This TCR was recovered from an older man in good health.

As DNA, the CDR3 is TGTGCCAGCAGTACCATCGGACAGGGTGACACTGAAGCTTTCTTT. It translates to CASSTIGQGDTEAFF. This chain links TRBV27 with TRBJ1-1; 8 bases are a match to TRBD1. CDR1 MNHEY and CDR2 SMNVEV come from the germline V gene (reference sequence). Trimming at V came to 5 bases and at J to 3 bases, leaving 8 bases not matched to a gene. This CDR3 region has 15 residues.